Listed below are T cell receptor beta chains from one sample, sequenced in a study of shared clonotypes between healthy human individuals. The table came from immunoSEQ multiplex PCR; TCRdb's copy has only in-frame clones and leaves some out. Found here are 2 million to 3 million clones, approximately 94% of them singletons; the top ten hold 0.36%. Specimen: naive CD4+ T cells from PBMCs. The receptors shown here come from a man aged 18 to 30 in good health. Some clones in this sample may be carry-over from other donors' samples. Both conserved end residues are part of each CDR3. A D gene is named only where the DNA matches it firmly. Size tells how often a clone was seen (once, few, many) or the class of an expanded clone, and some rows leave it out.

DNA	CDR3	J	size	V	D
TGCGCCAGCAGCGCATCTAGCGGGAGGGCCCTCAATGAGCAGTTCTTC	CASSASSGRALNEQFF	TRBJ2-1	NA	TRBV5-1	TRBD2
TGTGCCAGCAGCTTAGCGGGGGGTTATAATGAAAAACTGTTTTTT	CASSLAGGYNEKLFF	TRBJ1-4	NA	TRBV7-2	NA
TGTGCCACCAGCAGAGATGTCGAGCAGTTCTTC	CATSRDVEQFF	TRBJ2-1	NA	TRBV15	NA
TGTGCCAGCAGCCCGGGACTAGCTCCGGCAGATACGCAGTATTTT	CASSPGLAPADTQYF	TRBJ2-3	NA	TRBV5-4	TRBD2
TGTGCCAGCAGCTCCGGACTAGCGGGAGGGGTAATTACCGGGGAGCTGTTTTTT	CASSSGLAGGVITGELFF	TRBJ2-2	NA	TRBV7-8	TRBD2
TGTGCCACCTGGGATCCCCCGCGCAATCAGCCCCAGCATTTT	CATWDPPRNQPQHF	TRBJ1-5	NA	TRBV19	NA
TGCGCCAGCAGAGGACTAGCGGATAGCACAGATACGCAGTATTTT	CASRGLADSTDTQYF	TRBJ2-3	NA	TRBV10-1	TRBD2
TGTGCCAGCAGCCAAGATCGGGACAGGCCGAAGCAGTACTTC	CASSQDRDRPKQYF	TRBJ2-7	once	TRBV14	TRBD1
TGTGCCAGCAGCCGAGGGGCCTCTGGGGCCAACGTCCTGACTTTC	CASSRGASGANVLTF	TRBJ2-6	NA	TRBV11-3	NA
TGCGCCAGCAGCTTGGTAGTAGGGCAAAGCACAGATACGCAGTATTTT	CASSLVVGQSTDTQYF	TRBJ2-3	once	TRBV5-1	NA
TGTGCCAGCAGCTTAGATCTAGCGGGAGATCTTGTCAATGAGCAGTTCTTC	CASSLDLAGDLVNEQFF	TRBJ2-1	NA	TRBV7-8	TRBD2
TGTGCCACCAGCAGAGATGCCCCAGACAGTTATCAGCCCCAGCATTTT	CATSRDAPDSYQPQHF	TRBJ1-5	NA	TRBV15	NA
TGCGCCAGCAGCGACTCAAAACAGGGCAGGTCGACTGAAGCTTTCTTT	CASSDSKQGRSTEAFF	TRBJ1-1	NA	TRBV5-1	NA
TGTGCCAGCAGTTCCCCGGCCCAGCGGGGCTCCTACGAGCAGTACTTC	CASSSPAQRGSYEQYF	TRBJ2-7	NA	TRBV28	TRBD2
TGTGCCAGCAGCCTAGCGGCCCTAGGGGGCAATGAGCAGTTCTTC	CASSLAALGGNEQFF	TRBJ2-1	NA	TRBV7-9	NA
TGTGCCACCAGTAAAATAACAGGGGGGAACACTGAAGCTTTCTTT	CATSKITGGNTEAFF	TRBJ1-1	NA	TRBV15	TRBD1
TGTGCCAGCCGGGTGGGAGGGGGTGGCTATGGCTACACCTTC	CASRVGGGGYGYTF	TRBJ1-2	NA	TRBV28	NA
TGTGCCAGCAGCACCAGCCTGACAGGGACCTACAATGAGCAGTTCTTC	CASSTSLTGTYNEQFF	TRBJ2-1	NA	TRBV5-5	TRBD1
TGTGCCAGCAGCGTAAGGACAGGAAATGGGGCCAACGTCCTGACTTTC	CASSVRTGNGANVLTF	TRBJ2-6	once	TRBV9	TRBD1
TGTGCCAGCAAAAGGGGGAGGGGCGAGCAGTACTTC	CASKRGRGEQYF	TRBJ2-7	NA	TRBV28	NA
TGTGCCAGCTCACCCCGGGGCGGGGAGGCGGCCAAAAACATTCAGTACTTC	CASSPRGGEAAKNIQYF	TRBJ2-4	NA	TRBV18	NA
TGTGCCAGCAGTTTATGGGCAGGGGGCGGGGAGACCCAGTACTTC	CASSLWAGGGETQYF	TRBJ2-5	NA	TRBV28	TRBD1
TGCGCCAGCAGACGGACTATAGGGGAGACCCAGTACTTC	CASRRTIGETQYF	TRBJ2-5	NA	TRBV10-2	NA
TGTGCCTGGAGTAGGCAGGGGGAAGCTTTCTTT	CAWSRQGEAFF	TRBJ1-1	NA	TRBV30	NA
TGTGCCAGCAGCCGGGACAGGCGATCGGATACGCAGTATTTT	CASSRDRRSDTQYF	TRBJ2-3	NA	TRBV28	TRBD1
TGCGCCAGCAGCTTAACTAGCGGAGCGAATGAGCAGTTCTTC	CASSLTSGANEQFF	TRBJ2-1	once	TRBV5-1	TRBD2
TGTGCCTGGAGTGTTTGGGGGAGGAACTCCTACGAGCAGTACTTC	CAWSVWGRNSYEQYF	TRBJ2-7	NA	TRBV30	NA
TGTGCCAGCAGTTTACTTGCCGGTTCCTACGAGCAGTACTTC	CASSLLAGSYEQYF	TRBJ2-7	NA	TRBV27	NA
TGTGCCAGCAGTGAAGTCTGGACTAACTACAATGAGCAGTTCTTC	CASSEVWTNYNEQFF	TRBJ2-1	NA	TRBV6-1	NA